The present entry profiles one TCR beta chain with its context. Its matching antigen is unknown. The V gene end was trimmed by 5 bases and the J gene end by 5 bases; junction bases not matched to a gene: 10. Germline CDR1 SGHNT, CDR2 YYREEE (reference sequence). The length of the CDR3 is 17 residues. The table came from immunoSEQ multiplex PCR; TCRdb's copy has only in-frame clones and leaves some out. The sample carries approximately 49,000 clones, more than 75% recorded once. The sample comes from a study of radiotherapy plus CTLA-4 blockade in lung cancer. Regarding the study as a whole: There was expansion of tumor-derived TCR clones in blood after radiotherapy plus ipilimumab. Best predicting response, reportedly, were early blood T cell clone dynamics, with interferon-beta.

Focal radiation plus CTLA-4 blockade with ipilimumab was given to patients with chemo-refractory metastatic non-small-cell lung cancer. The origin of this receptor is a human donor with non-small cell lung cancer whose response to radiotherapy plus ipilimumab could not be evaluated. The input for sequencing was peripheral blood, taken from a patient treated with radiotherapy plus ipilimumab. This chain uses TRBV5-4 with TRBJ2-3; 14 nucleotides line up with TRBD2. The CDR3 DNA reads as TGTGCCAGCAGGCCCGGGACTAGCGGGAGAGCCGGAGATACGCAGTATTTT. It yields the protein CASRPGTSGRAGDTQYF.